This T cell receptor (beta chain) is from a study of CD8 T cells in Susac syndrome. About the study: Patients with Susac syndrome were therapy-naive, on corticosteroids, or on intravenous immunoglobulin alone at blood draw.

RNA, at about 0.45 to 1 ug, was reverse transcribed with random hexamers. TCRdb reanalysed the immunoSEQ multiplex PCR reads using MiXCR and keeps one entry per CDR3 protein. The sample holds 95,000 to 150,000 distinct CDR3 sequences, over 95% seen once. CD8+ and CD4+ T cells from blood underwent TCR beta sequencing, which was carried out in a high-throughput format. TEMRA cells were FACS-enriched, with CD8+ and CD4+ T cells isolated negatively. Germline values: CDR1 DFQATT, CDR2 SNEGSKA (reference sequence). The CDR3 contains 17 residues. Trimming cost V 5 bases and J 0 bases; bases outside gene matches: 15.

The specimen was CD4+ T cells from PBMCs. The V call is TRBV20-1, the J call TRBJ2-7; 8 bases are a match to TRBD2. The sequence was collected from a human donor with Susac syndrome. CDR3 amino acids: CSADGTSLAGASYEQYF. The CDR3 DNA reads as TGCAGTGCTGACGGGACTAGTCTTGCGGGAGCCTCCTACGAGCAGTACTTC.